This T cell receptor (beta chain) originates from a study of blood T cell repertoires in COVID-19. Study-level background: The origin of the acute and convalescent COVID-19 samples was the United States, Italy and Spain. Nucleic acid was either cDNA or gDNA, and it came from T cells, B-cell-depleted T cells, or PBMCs.

The CDR3 loop spans 15 amino acids. Per the germline V gene, CDR1 is MDHEN and CDR2 is SYDVKM. The V end was cut by 6 bases, the J end by 8 bases, with 19 bases between. Original data processing: Researchers report that nucleated cell counts were estimated from reference gene primer amplification. Produced via immunoSEQ multiplex PCR; TCRdb's table is partial and in-frame only. D and trimming come from the DNA, and the V and J calls and clone size come from that table. The sample lists 150,000 to 200,000 clones, 80% to 90% seen once, with 2.1% in the top ten. The sequencing input was peripheral blood. The chain has TRBV28 and TRBJ1-4; D perhaps matches TRBD1 (5 bases). The clonotype originates from a man in his sixties or seventies with active or convalescent COVID-19. Here the CDR3 reads CASRIQGSYREKLFF. The CDR3 DNA reads TGTGCCAGCAGGATTCAGGGCTCTTATCGCGAAAAACTGTTTTTT.